This T cell receptor beta chain emerged from a study of blood T cell repertoires in COVID-19. Overall study context: The United States, Italy and Spain supplied acute and convalescent COVID-19 samples. From T cells, B-cell-depleted T cells, or PBMCs came the material, which was cDNA or gDNA.

Germline values: CDR1 LGHNT, CDR2 FRNRAP. This CDR3 is built from 14 residues. The ends were cut back, 6 bases at V and 2 bases at J, with 14 bases in the middle. Source study methods: Counts of nucleated cells, estimated from reference gene primer amplification, were obtained. TCRdb keeps only in-frame clones here, not all; method: immunoSEQ multiplex PCR. That table furnishes V, J and clone size, whereas the DNA furnished D and trimming. The top ten clones hold under 4.5% of a sample with 200,000 to 300,000 clones, roughly 86% of them seen once. The receptor's source is a man aged 45-65 years with acute or convalescent COVID-19. Sequenced sample: peripheral blood. This chain uses TRBV12-5 with TRBJ2-7; a weak D match, TRBD2 (5 bases). This chain's CDR3 is CASGIGSPTYEQYF. CDR3 coding DNA: TGTGCTAGTGGGATTGGGAGTCCAACCTACGAGCAGTACTTC.